This TCR beta chain was captured by sequencing in a study of blood T cell repertoires in COVID-19. Looking at the study overall: The analysed material was cDNA or gDNA that came from T cells, B-cell-depleted T cells, or PBMCs.

Those enrolled, adults aged roughly 18 to 90 years, came from some 25 US areas. Contact with a PCR-confirmed or clinician-diagnosed COVID-19 case occurred within 2 weeks of entry. The CDR3 sequence is 15 residues long. Germline assignment: CDR1 SGHKS and CDR2 YYEKEE (reference sequence). The V gene lost 5 bases and the J gene lost 5 bases, with 14 bases spanning the gap. Methods used by the authors: The assay estimated nucleated cells by amplifying reference gene primers. Data came from immunoSEQ multiplex PCR; TCRdb stores just in-frame clones and leaves some out. That table furnishes V, J and clone size, whereas the DNA furnished D and trimming. The sample lists approximately 300,000 clones, 90% to 95% seen once, with around 3.9% in the top ten.

This receptor was obtained from a woman aged 25 to 39 who had been exposed to COVID-19. J is TRBJ1-6 and V is TRBV5-5; D remains ambiguous. The sample consisted of PBMCs or T cells enriched from blood (not recorded which). Here the CDR3 DNA reads TGTGCCAGCAGTTTAGAGGGAGTCCATAATTCACCCCTCCACTTT. This sequence encodes CASSLEGVHNSPLHF.